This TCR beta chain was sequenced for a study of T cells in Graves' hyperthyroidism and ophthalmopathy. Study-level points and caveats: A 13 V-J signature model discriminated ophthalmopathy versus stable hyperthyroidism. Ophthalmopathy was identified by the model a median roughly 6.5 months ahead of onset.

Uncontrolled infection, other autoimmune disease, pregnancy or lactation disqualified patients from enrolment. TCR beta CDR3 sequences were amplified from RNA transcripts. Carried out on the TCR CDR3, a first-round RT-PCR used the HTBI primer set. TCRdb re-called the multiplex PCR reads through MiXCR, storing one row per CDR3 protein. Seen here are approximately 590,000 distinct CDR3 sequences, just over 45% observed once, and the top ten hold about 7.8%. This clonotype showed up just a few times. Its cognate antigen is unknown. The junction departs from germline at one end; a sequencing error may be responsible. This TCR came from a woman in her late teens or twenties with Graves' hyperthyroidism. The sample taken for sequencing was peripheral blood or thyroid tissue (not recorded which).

The CDR3 protein is CASGRYNSPLHF. The CDR3, as DNA: TGTGCCTCGGGACGGTATAATTCGCCCCTCCACTTT. This sequence joins TRBV19 and TRBJ1-6; maybe TRBD1 (5 bases). Germline V CDR1 and CDR2: LNHDA, SQIVND (reference sequence). This CDR3 region has 12 residues.